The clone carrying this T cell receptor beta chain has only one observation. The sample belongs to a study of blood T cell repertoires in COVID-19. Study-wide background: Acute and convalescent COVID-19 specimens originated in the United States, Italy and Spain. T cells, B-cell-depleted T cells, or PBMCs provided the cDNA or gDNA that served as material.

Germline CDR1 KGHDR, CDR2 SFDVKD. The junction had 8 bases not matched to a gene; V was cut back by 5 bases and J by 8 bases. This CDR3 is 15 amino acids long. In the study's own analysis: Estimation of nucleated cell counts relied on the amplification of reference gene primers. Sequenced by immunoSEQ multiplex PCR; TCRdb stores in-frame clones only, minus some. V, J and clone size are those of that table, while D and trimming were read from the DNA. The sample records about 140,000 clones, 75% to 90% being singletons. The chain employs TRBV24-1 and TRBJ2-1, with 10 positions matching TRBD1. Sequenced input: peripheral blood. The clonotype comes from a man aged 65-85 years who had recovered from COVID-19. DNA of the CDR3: TGTGCCACCAGTGGGCGGACAGGGGGTGATCATGAGCAGTTCTTC. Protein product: CATSGRTGGDHEQFF.